This T cell receptor beta chain derives from a study of blood T cell repertoires in COVID-19. Study processing details: Scientists estimated how many nucleated cells there were by amplifying reference gene primers. Data came from immunoSEQ multiplex PCR; TCRdb stores just in-frame clones and leaves some out. V and J calls and clone size come straight from that table; D and trimming were deduced from the DNA. The profile covers about 300,000 clones, with about 90% appearing a single time and nearly 6.5% taken by the ten largest. From germline, CDR1 is SGHRS and CDR2 YFSETQ. The CDR3 consists of 13 residues. The V gene lost 7 bases and the J gene lost 0 bases, with 10 bases spanning the gap.

Sample: peripheral blood. This TCR came from a man younger than 35 who had recovered from COVID-19. The V and J genes are TRBV5-1 and TRBJ2-5; D not certain. CDR3 sequence: CASALEDQETQYF. The CDR3 DNA follows: TGCGCCAGCGCACTTGAGGACCAAGAGACCCAGTACTTC.